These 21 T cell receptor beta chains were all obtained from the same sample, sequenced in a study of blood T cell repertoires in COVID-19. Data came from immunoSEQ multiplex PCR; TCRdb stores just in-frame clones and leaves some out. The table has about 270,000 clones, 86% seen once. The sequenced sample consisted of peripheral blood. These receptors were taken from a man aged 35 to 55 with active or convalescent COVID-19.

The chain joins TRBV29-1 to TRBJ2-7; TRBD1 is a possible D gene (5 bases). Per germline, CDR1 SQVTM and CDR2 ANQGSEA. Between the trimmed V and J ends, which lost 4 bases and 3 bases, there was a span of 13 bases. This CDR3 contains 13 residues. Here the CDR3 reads CSVVSGAGYEQYF. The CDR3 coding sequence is TGCAGCGTTGTTTCTGGGGCTGGCTACGAGCAGTACTTC.

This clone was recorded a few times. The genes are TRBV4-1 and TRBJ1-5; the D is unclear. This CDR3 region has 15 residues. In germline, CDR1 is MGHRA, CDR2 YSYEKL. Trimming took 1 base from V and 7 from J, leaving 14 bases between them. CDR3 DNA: TGCGCCAGCAGCCAAGTGGGATCCGGGAACCAGCCCCAGCATTTT. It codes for CASSQVGSGNQPQHF.

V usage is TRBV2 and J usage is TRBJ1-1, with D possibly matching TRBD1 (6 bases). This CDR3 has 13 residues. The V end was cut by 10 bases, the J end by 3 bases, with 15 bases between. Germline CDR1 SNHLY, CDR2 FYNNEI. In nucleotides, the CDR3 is TGTGCCACCAAAGGACAGAGAGACACTGAAGCTTTCTTT. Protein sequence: CATKGQRDTEAFF.

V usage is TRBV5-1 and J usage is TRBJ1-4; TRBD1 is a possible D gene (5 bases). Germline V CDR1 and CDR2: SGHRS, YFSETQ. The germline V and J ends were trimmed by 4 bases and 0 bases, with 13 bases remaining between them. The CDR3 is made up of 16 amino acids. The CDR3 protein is CASSATDKTTNEKLFF. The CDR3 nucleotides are TGCGCCAGCAGCGCGACAGACAAAACAACTAATGAAAAACTGTTTTTT. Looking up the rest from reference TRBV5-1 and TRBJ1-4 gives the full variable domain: KAGVTQTPRYLIKTRGQQVTLSCSPISGHRSVSWYQQTPGQGLQFLFEYFSETQRNKGNFPGRFSGRQFSNSRSEMNVSTLELGDSALYLCASSATDKTTNEKLFFGSGTQLSVL.

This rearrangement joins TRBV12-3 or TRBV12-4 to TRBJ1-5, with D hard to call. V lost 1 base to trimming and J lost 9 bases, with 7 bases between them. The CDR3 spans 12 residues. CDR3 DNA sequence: TGTGCCAGCAGTTTAGATCCCGGGCCCCAGCATTTT. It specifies CASSLDPGPQHF.

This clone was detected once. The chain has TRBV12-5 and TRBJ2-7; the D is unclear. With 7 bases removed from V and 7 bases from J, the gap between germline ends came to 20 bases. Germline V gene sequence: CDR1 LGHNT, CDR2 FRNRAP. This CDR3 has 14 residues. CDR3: CASDPGDSSVEQYF. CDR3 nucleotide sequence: TGTGCTAGTGACCCAGGCGATAGTTCTGTGGAGCAGTACTTC.

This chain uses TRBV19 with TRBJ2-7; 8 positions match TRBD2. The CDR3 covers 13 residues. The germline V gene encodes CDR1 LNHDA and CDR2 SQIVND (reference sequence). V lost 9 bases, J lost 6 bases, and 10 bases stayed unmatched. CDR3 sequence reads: CASSAGAPSEQYF. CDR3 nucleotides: TGTGCCAGCTCAGCGGGAGCCCCCTCCGAGCAGTACTTC.

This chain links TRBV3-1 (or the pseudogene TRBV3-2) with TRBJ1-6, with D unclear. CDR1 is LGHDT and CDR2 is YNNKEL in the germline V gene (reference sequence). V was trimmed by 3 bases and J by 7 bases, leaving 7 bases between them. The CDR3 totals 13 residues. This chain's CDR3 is CASSQGRNSPLHF. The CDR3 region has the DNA TGTGCCAGCAGCCAGGGCAGAAATTCACCCCTCCACTTT.

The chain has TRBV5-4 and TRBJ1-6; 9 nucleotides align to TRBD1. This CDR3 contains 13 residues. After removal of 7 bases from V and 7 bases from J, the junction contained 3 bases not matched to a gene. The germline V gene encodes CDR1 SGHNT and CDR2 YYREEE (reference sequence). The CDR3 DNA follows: TGTGCCAGCGCCGGGACAGGGAATTCACCCCTCCACTTT. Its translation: CASAGTGNSPLHF.

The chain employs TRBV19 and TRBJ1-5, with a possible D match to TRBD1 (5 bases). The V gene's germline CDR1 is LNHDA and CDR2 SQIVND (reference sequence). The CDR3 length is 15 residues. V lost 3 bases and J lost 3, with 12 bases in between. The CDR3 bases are TGTGCCAGTAGTATCGTCGACAGAGTCAATCAGCCCCAGCATTTT. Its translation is CASSIVDRVNQPQHF. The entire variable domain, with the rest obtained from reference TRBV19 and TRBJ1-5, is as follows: DGGITQSPKYLFRKEGQNVTLSCEQNLNHDAMYWYRQDPGQGLRLIYYSQIVNDFQKGDIAEGYSVSREKKESFPLTVTSAQKNPTAFYLCASSIVDRVNQPQHFGDGTRLSIL.

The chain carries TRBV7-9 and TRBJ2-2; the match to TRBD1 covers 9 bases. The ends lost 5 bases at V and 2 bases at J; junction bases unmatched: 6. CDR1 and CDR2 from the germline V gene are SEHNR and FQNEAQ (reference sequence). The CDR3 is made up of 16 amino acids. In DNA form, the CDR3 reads TGTGCCAGCAGCGGGGACAGGGAGCCAAACACCGGGGAGCTGTTTTTT. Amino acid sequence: CASSGDREPNTGELFF.

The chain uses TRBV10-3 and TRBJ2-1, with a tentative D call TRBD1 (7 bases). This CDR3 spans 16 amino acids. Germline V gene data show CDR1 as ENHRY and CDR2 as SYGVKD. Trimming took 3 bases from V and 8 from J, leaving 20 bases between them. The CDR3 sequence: CAISDRGVDLGDEQFF. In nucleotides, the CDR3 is TGTGCCATCAGTGACAGGGGGGTGGATCTAGGGGATGAGCAGTTCTTC.

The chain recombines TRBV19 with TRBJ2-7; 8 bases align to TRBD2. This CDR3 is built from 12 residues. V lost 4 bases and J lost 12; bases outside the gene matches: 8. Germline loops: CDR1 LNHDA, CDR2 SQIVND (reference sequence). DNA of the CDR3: TGTGCCAGTAGTACCCCCGGGGGGGATCCGTACTTC. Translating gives CASSTPGGDPYF.

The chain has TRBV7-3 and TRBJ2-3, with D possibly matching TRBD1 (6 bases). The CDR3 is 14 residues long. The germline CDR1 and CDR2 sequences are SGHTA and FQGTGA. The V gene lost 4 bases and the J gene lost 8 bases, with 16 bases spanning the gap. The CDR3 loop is CASSSGVARGTQYF. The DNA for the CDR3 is TGTGCCAGCAGCTCAGGGGTAGCAAGGGGTACGCAGTATTTT.

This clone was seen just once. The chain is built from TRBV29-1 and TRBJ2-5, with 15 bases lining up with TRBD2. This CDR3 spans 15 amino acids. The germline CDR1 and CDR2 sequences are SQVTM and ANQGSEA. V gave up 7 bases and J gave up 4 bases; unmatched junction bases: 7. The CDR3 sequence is CSAGLAGGPPETQYF. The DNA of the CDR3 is TGCAGCGCGGGACTAGCGGGGGGCCCCCCAGAGACCCAGTACTTC.

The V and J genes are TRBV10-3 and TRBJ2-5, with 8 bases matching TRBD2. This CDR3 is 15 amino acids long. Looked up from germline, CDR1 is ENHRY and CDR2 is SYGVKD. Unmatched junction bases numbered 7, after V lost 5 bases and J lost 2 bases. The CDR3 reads CAISNAGTRQETQYF. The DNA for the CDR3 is TGTGCCATCAGTAACGCCGGGACTAGACAAGAGACCCAGTACTTC.

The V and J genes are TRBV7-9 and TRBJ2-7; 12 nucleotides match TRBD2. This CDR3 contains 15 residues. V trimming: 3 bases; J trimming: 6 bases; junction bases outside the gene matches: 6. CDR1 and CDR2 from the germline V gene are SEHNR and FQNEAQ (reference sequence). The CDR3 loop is CASSFRTSGISEQYF. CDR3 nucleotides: TGTGCCAGCAGCTTTCGGACTAGCGGGATAAGCGAGCAGTACTTC.

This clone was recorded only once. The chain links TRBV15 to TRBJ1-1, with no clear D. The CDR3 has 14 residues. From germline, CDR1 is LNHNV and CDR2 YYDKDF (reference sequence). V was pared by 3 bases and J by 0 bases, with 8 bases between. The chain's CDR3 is CATSRSTMNTEAFF. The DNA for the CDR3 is TGTGCCACCAGCAGGTCGACAATGAACACTGAAGCTTTCTTT. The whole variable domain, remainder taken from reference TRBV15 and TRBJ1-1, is DAMVIQNPRYQVTQFGKPVTLSCSQTLNHNVMYWYQQKSSQAPKLLFHYYDKDFNNEADTPDNFQSRRPNTSFCFLDIRSPGLGDTAMYLCATSRSTMNTEAFFGQGTRLTVV.

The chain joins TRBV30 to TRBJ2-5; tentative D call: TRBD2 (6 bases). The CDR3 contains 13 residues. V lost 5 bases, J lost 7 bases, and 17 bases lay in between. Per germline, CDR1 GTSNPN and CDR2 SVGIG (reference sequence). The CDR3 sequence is CAWVLGGAGTQYF. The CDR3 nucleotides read TGTGCCTGGGTCCTGGGGGGTGCAGGGACCCAGTACTTC. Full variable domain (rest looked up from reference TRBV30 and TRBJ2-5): SQTIHQWPATLVQPVGSPLSLECTVEGTSNPNLYWYRQAAGRGLQLLFYSVGIGQISSEVPQNLSASRPQDRQFILSSKKLLLSDSGFYLCAWVLGGAGTQYFGPGTRLLVL.

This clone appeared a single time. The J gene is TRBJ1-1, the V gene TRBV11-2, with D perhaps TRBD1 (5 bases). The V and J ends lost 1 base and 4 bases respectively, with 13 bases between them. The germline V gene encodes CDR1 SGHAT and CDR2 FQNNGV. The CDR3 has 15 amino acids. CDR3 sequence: CASSLVVRGFTEAFF. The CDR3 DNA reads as TGTGCCAGCAGCTTAGTGGTACGGGGGTTCACTGAAGCTTTCTTT. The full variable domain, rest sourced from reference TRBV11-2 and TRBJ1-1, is EAGVAQSPRYKIIEKRQSVAFWCNPISGHATLYWYQQILGQGPKLLIQFQNNGVVDDSQLPKDRFSAERLKGVDSTLKIQPAKLEDSAVYLCASSLVVRGFTEAFFGQGTRLTVV.

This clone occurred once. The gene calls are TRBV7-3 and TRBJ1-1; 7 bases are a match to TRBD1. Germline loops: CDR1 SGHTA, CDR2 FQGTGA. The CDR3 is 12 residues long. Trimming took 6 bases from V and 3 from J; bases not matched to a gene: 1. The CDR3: CASRGTDTEAFF. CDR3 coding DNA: TGTGCCAGCAGAGGGACAGACACTGAAGCTTTCTTT.